Following are 13 T cell receptor beta chains from one sample sequenced in a study of human thymus T cells. The method was immunoSEQ multiplex PCR; TCRdb's version includes in-frame clones alone and lacks a portion of them. Here the sample spans about 46,000 clones, 95% being singletons. Sequenced sample: blood. The receptors shown here come from a girl under two years old with a congenital heart defect but otherwise immunologically healthy.

This rearrangement joins TRBV7-8 to TRBJ2-3; D might be TRBD2 (6 bases). The CDR3 sequence is 15 residues long. Between the trimmed V and J ends, which lost 8 bases and 2 bases, there was a span of 17 bases. Germline values: CDR1 SGHVS, CDR2 FQNEAQ. The CDR3 reads CASLAGGTTTDTQYF. CDR3 DNA sequence: TGTGCCAGCTTAGCTGGCGGGACCACCACAGATACGCAGTATTTT.

The rearrangement links TRBV28 to TRBJ2-7, with D possibly matching TRBD2 (5 bases). The germline V gene encodes CDR1 MDHEN and CDR2 SYDVKM. Trimming left V 4 bases short and J 7 bases short, with 11 bases between. This CDR3 contains 12 residues. The CDR3: CASSSPGWEQYF. CDR3 nucleotides: TGTGCCAGCAGTTCCCCGGGGTGGGAGCAGTACTTC.

This rearrangement joins TRBV2 to TRBJ2-2; D might be TRBD2 (7 bases). Germline CDR1 is SNHLY and CDR2 is FYNNEI. V dropped 6 bases and J dropped 7 bases, with 30 bases sitting between them. The CDR3 totals 19 residues. The CDR3 coding sequence is TGTGCCAGCAGGCACCGCGGGGGCGAAATTCGGGAGAAAGGCGGGGAGCTGTTTTTT. Its protein is CASRHRGGEIREKGGELFF. Full variable domain (missing parts from reference TRBV2 and TRBJ2-2): EPEVTQTPSHQVTQMGQEVILRCVPISNHLYFYWYRQILGQKVEFLVSFYNNEISEKSEIFDDQFSVERPDGSNFTLKIRSTKLEDSAMYFCASRHRGGEIREKGGELFFGEGSRLTVL.

This clone was seen just once. The gene calls are TRBV28 and TRBJ2-5; D perhaps matches TRBD1 (5 bases). Trimming left V 7 bases short and J 4 bases short, with 10 bases between. Germline assignment: CDR1 MDHEN and CDR2 SYDVKM. The CDR3 is 12 amino acids. The CDR3, as DNA: TGTGCCAGCATTAATAGGGGAGAGACCCAGTACTTC. Encoded protein: CASINRGETQYF.

The DNA for the CDR3 is TGTGCCAGCAGCCCCTTGACAGGGAACCCTGATCAGTTCTTC. Amino acids: CASSPLTGNPDQFF. The chain joins TRBV11-2 to TRBJ2-1; 7 bases map to TRBD1. J lost 13 bases, V lost 5 bases, and 14 bases had no gene match. CDR1 is SGHAT, CDR2 FQNNGV, per germline. The CDR3 sequence is 14 residues long.

The chain combines TRBV9 with TRBJ2-5, with D perhaps matching TRBD1 or TRBD2 (6 bases each). CDR1 and CDR2 (germline): SGDLS, YYNGEE. V was cut by 0 bases and J by 4 bases, with 10 bases left in between. The CDR3 sequence is 14 residues long. The CDR3 loop reads CASSVAGAGETQYF. CDR3 bases: TGTGCCAGCAGCGTAGCGGGGGCTGGAGAGACCCAGTACTTC.

The J gene is TRBJ2-5, the V gene TRBV20-1; D unclear. The CDR3 runs 11 residues. Germline V gene lookup returns CDR1 DFQATT and CDR2 SNEGSKA (reference sequence). V lost 2 bases to trimming and J lost 5 bases, with 6 bases between them. The DNA for the CDR3 is TGCAGTGCTAGACCCCGGGAGACCCAGTACTTC. It encodes CSARPRETQYF.

CDR3 sequence (DNA): TGTGCCAGCAGTTTAAGGGGGACCGGGGAGCTGTTTTTT. It yields the protein CASSLRGTGELFF. The chain recombines TRBV27 with TRBJ2-2, with a weak D call TRBD1 (6 bases). The CDR3 sequence is 13 residues long. From germline, CDR1 is MNHEY and CDR2 SMNVEV (reference sequence). Trimming pared 2 bases from V and 5 bases from J, leaving 6 bases between.

J is TRBJ2-7 and V is TRBV4-1; D is unclear. Germline lookup yields CDR1 MGHRA and CDR2 YSYEKL. The CDR3 totals 15 residues. Trimming stripped 0 bases from V and 0 bases from J, with 9 bases between. DNA of the CDR3: TGCGCCAGCAGCCAAGAGGTCCACCGCTCCTACGAGCAGTACTTC. Amino acid sequence: CASSQEVHRSYEQYF.

The chain recombines TRBV25-1 with TRBJ2-7; 13 bases are shared with TRBD2. In germline, CDR1 is MGHDK, CDR2 SYGVNS. The junction had 5 bases not matched to a gene; V was cut back by 3 bases and J by 3 bases. The CDR3 spans 16 residues. This chain's CDR3 is CASSEGTSGVLYEQYF. The CDR3, as DNA: TGTGCCAGCAGTGAGGGGACTAGCGGGGTTCTCTACGAGCAGTACTTC.

The V and J genes are TRBV19 and TRBJ2-1, with D perhaps TRBD1 (6 bases). V lost 7 bases and J 7 bases, leaving 14 bases between the germline ends. Germline CDR1 is LNHDA and CDR2 is SQIVND (reference sequence). CDR3 length equals 13 residues. CDR3 region: CASNPGAGNEQFF. Here the CDR3 DNA reads TGTGCCAGTAACCCAGGGGCTGGGAATGAGCAGTTCTTC.

This clone was observed a few times. This sequence joins TRBV10-3 and TRBJ2-7, with D tentatively TRBD2 (6 bases). Trimming took 8 bases from V and 2 from J, leaving 7 bases between them. This CDR3 has 11 amino acids. The germline gives CDR1 ENHRY, CDR2 SYGVKD. DNA of the CDR3: TGTGCCATCGGGGAGGCCTACGAGCAGTACTTC. It codes for CAIGEAYEQYF.

Here the CDR3 DNA reads TGTGCCTGGGAGACAGGGTACGAGCAGTACTTC. It encodes CAWETGYEQYF. V usage is TRBV30 and J usage is TRBJ2-7, with TRBD1 identical over 7 bases. Germline lookup yields CDR1 GTSNPN and CDR2 SVGIG (reference sequence). V shed 5 bases, J shed 4 bases, and the junction held 2 bases outside the gene matches. This CDR3 is 11 amino acids long. Full variable domain (remainder filled in from reference TRBV30 and TRBJ2-7): SQTIHQWPATLVQPVGSPLSLECTVEGTSNPNLYWYRQAAGRGLQLLFYSVGIGQISSEVPQNLSASRPQDRQFILSSKKLLLSDSGFYLCAWETGYEQYFGPGTRLTVT.